The sample holds many counts of the clone carrying this T cell receptor (beta chain). These data belong to a study of T-cell reconstitution after alpha-beta-depleted transplantation in children. There are 15 residues in the CDR3. From germline, CDR1 is DFQATT and CDR2 SNEGSKA (reference sequence). Unique molecular identifiers were built into the TCRbeta library. TCRdb fed the PCR reads into MiXCR, producing one record per CDR3 protein. The sample has hundreds of thousands of distinct CDR3 sequences, roughly 9% seen once. This receptor was identified in a human donor who donated a stem cell graft to a child with acute lymphoblastic leukemia. This sequence joins TRBV20-1 and TRBJ2-4, with 9 positions matching TRBD1. The material was PBMCs from the stem cell graft donor, obtained from the stem cell graft. The CDR3 DNA follows: TGCAGCCCAAAGGGGACAGGGAGGGCCAAAAACATTCAGTACTTC. Protein product: CSPKGTGRAKNIQYF.